The source of this T cell receptor (beta chain) is a study of shared clonotypes between healthy human individuals. Regarding the study as a whole: Against clonotypes common to all four donors, non-shared ones had lower generation probabilities.

Worth noting for this clone: Antigen: not known.

Germline CDR1 is MNHEY and CDR2 is SMNVEV (reference sequence). Trimming cost V 5 bases and J 6 bases, with 13 bases left between them. The CDR3 sequence is 14 residues long. Naive CD8 cells lacked CD45RO and underwent positive selection for CCR7, leaving out terminally differentiated effector memory CD45RA+ cells. As originally analysed: Owing to the provision of junction-only sequences devoid of quality scores by immunoSEQ, filtering differed. The repertoire was sequenced with immunoSEQ multiplex PCR; TCRdb's copy has only in-frame clones and lacks some. V, J and clone size derive from that table, while D and trimming were established from the DNA sequence. The sample includes about 820,000 clones, 80% to 95% seen only once; the top ten take 24%.

The specimen was naive CD8+ T cells sorted from blood. The sequence came from a man in his thirties or forties in good health. V usage is TRBV27 and J usage is TRBJ1-4, with a weak D call TRBD1 (5 bases). The CDR3 region is CASSRGLADEKLFF. In DNA form, the CDR3 reads TGTGCCAGCAGTAGGGGATTGGCTGATGAAAAACTGTTTTTT.